These 32 T cell receptor beta chains came from one sample sequenced in a study of T cells after yellow fever vaccination. TCRdb used MiXCR to reprocess the 5' RACE reads, holding one entry per CDR3 protein. The data contain some 500,000 distinct CDR3 sequences, about 13% of them singletons. Specimen: PBMCs, collected on the day of the yellow fever booster vaccination. The source is a man aged 25 to 40 who received the YFV17D yellow fever vaccine.

The DNA for the CDR3 is TGTGCCAGCAGTTCTGTCAGGGGCTCTTCTGGGGCCAACGTCCTGACTTTC. Its translation: CASSSVRGSSGANVLTF. The chain links TRBV6-5 to TRBJ2-6, with D perhaps matching TRBD1 (6 bases). This CDR3 region has 17 residues. Germline lookup yields CDR1 MNHEY and CDR2 SVGAGI. Trimming shortened V by 4 bases and J by 1 base, and 14 bases separated the two germline ends.

The chain couples TRBV6-1 to TRBJ2-7, with TRBD2 matching over 8 bases. CDR3 size: 14 residues. Trimming took 7 bases from V and 2 from J; bases not matched to a gene: 7. CDR1 is MNHNS and CDR2 is SASEGT in the germline V gene. The CDR3 DNA reads TGTGCCAGCACCCCGGGACTAGGGACCTACGAGCAGTACTTC. Translated: CASTPGLGTYEQYF.

This clonotype was seen just once. CDR3: CSASLQRGHNEQFF. Written as DNA, the CDR3 is TGCAGTGCTTCCCTTCAGCGGGGACACAATGAGCAGTTCTTC. This chain links TRBV20-1 with TRBJ2-1, with 7 bases matching TRBD2. J gave up 5 bases and V 5 bases, and 9 bases lay outside the gene matches. Germline V gene lookup returns CDR1 DFQATT and CDR2 SNEGSKA (reference sequence). This CDR3 region has 14 residues.

The genes are TRBV20-1 and TRBJ2-1; 7 bases map to TRBD1. Germline lookup yields CDR1 DFQATT and CDR2 SNEGSKA (reference sequence). V was clipped by 5 bases and J by 7 bases; unmatched bases: 5. The CDR3 contains 12 residues. CDR3 in DNA: TGCAGTGCTCAGAAGACAGGGAATGAGCAGTTCTTC. Protein product: CSAQKTGNEQFF.

The sample holds a few counts of this clonotype. This chain joins TRBV5-6 and TRBJ1-1; no reliable D call. Germline V gene lookup returns CDR1 SGHDT and CDR2 YYEEEE. Trimming took off 2 bases at V and 11 bases at J, with 16 bases between the two ends. The CDR3 has 13 residues. The CDR3 region has the DNA TGTGCCAGCAGCTTTATCCAGGAGTTTGGGGCTTTCTTT. Protein sequence: CASSFIQEFGAFF.

This clonotype was seen a handful of times. The chain employs TRBV6-2 or TRBV6-3 and TRBJ2-1, with D hard to call. Germline assignment: CDR1 MNHEY and CDR2 SVGEGT. The V end was cut by 7 bases, the J end by 5 bases, with 21 bases between. The CDR3 extends over 16 amino acids. CDR3 nucleotides: TGTGCCAGCACACAACGGATGACTCTCTTCAACAATGAGCAGTTCTTC. Residues: CASTQRMTLFNNEQFF.

The chain is built from TRBV27 and TRBJ1-2; 10 nucleotides line up with TRBD1. This CDR3 region has 16 residues. The V gene's germline CDR1 is MNHEY and CDR2 SMNVEV (reference sequence). Germline trimming cut 6 bases from V and 3 bases from J; bases unmatched to any gene: 10. This chain's CDR3 is CASRPVTGGGYYGYTF. The CDR3 DNA reads as TGTGCCAGCAGACCCGTGACAGGGGGCGGGTACTATGGCTACACCTTC.

The chain couples TRBV7-6 to TRBJ2-2; possibly TRBD1 for D (7 bases). CDR3 length equals 15 residues. Looked up from germline, CDR1 is SGHVS and CDR2 is FNYEAQ. V shed 5 bases and J shed 4 bases, with 14 bases lying between them. The CDR3 spells CASSPGDRLTGELFF. For the CDR3, the DNA is TGTGCCAGCAGCCCGGGGGACAGACTCACCGGGGAGCTGTTTTTT.

This clonotype was seen a handful of times. The chain recombines TRBV28 with TRBJ1-5, with a tentative D call TRBD1 (5 bases). V shed 2 bases and J shed 7 bases, with 12 bases lying between them. Per the germline V gene, CDR1 is MDHEN and CDR2 is SYDVKM. The CDR3 is made up of 14 amino acids. This CDR3 is CASSLISRVQPQHF. The CDR3 region has the DNA TGTGCCAGCAGTTTAATTTCCAGGGTACAGCCCCAGCATTTT.

Details on this clonotype: Sequence at one end of the junction differs from germline and may be a read error. The chain recombines TRBV20-1 with TRBJ2-2, with TRBD1 matching 8 bases. The CDR3 spans 15 residues. CDR1 is DFQATT, CDR2 SNEGSKA, per germline (reference sequence). The CDR3 region has the DNA TGCAGTGCTCTGTCCGGGCAGGGGGCTGGCGGGGAGCTGTTGTTT. Translated: CSALSGQGAGGELLF.

The chain recombines TRBV2 with TRBJ2-6; no definite D call. CDR3 length: 14 amino acids. Germline lookup yields CDR1 SNHLY and CDR2 FYNNEI. V was pared by 6 bases and J by 0 bases, with 6 bases between. The CDR3 protein is CASRRISGANVLTF. CDR3 sequence (DNA): TGTGCCAGCAGGCGCATCTCTGGGGCCAACGTCCTGACTTTC. Filled out from reference TRBV2 and TRBJ2-6, the complete variable domain reads EPEVTQTPSHQVTQMGQEVILRCVPISNHLYFYWYRQILGQKVEFLVSFYNNEISEKSEIFDDQFSVERPDGSNFTLKIRSTKLEDSAMYFCASRRISGANVLTFGAGSRLTVL.

This clonotype was seen a few times. This chain links TRBV7-9 with TRBJ2-3; D gene uncertain. Per germline, CDR1 SEHNR and CDR2 FQNEAQ (reference sequence). This CDR3 spans 15 amino acids. V was shortened by 5 bases and J by 0 bases, with 12 bases between the two germline ends. The CDR3: CASSPLGYSTDTQYF. CDR3 DNA: TGTGCCAGCAGCCCCCTGGGATATAGCACAGATACGCAGTATTTT.

This chain connects TRBV19 to TRBJ2-2; the match to TRBD1 covers 12 bases. The CDR3 consists of 18 residues. J was trimmed by 6 bases and V by 7 bases; bases with no gene match: 15. CDR1 is LNHDA, CDR2 SQIVND, per germline (reference sequence). CDR3 DNA: TGTGCCAGTACTAATCCCGGTCCGGGACAGGGGGCCTCCGGGGAGCTGTTTTTT. It yields the protein CASTNPGPGQGASGELFF. The full variable domain, completed using reference TRBV19 and TRBJ2-2, is DGGITQSPKYLFRKEGQNVTLSCEQNLNHDAMYWYRQDPGQGLRLIYYSQIVNDFQKGDIAEGYSVSREKKESFPLTVTSAQKNPTAFYLCASTNPGPGQGASGELFFGEGSRLTVL.

The genes are TRBV29-1 and TRBJ1-1; D is unresolved. There are 13 residues in the CDR3. V lost 3 bases to trimming and J lost 1 base, with 9 bases between them. Per the germline V gene, CDR1 is SQVTM and CDR2 is ANQGSEA. The CDR3 loop is CSVDTLQNTEAFF. Written as DNA, the CDR3 is TGCAGCGTTGATACGCTCCAGAACACTGAAGCTTTCTTT.

This clonotype showed up just a few times. This chain joins TRBV7-2 and TRBJ1-4; possibly TRBD1 for D (6 bases). Trimming stripped 3 bases from V and 7 bases from J, with 12 bases between. In germline, CDR1 is SGHTA, CDR2 FQGNSA. The CDR3 covers 14 residues. The CDR3 DNA sequence: TGTGCCAGCAGCTTGGGGGGGCTCGTTGAAAAACTGTTTTTT. It yields the protein CASSLGGLVEKLFF.

V is TRBV9 and J is TRBJ1-2, with a weak D call TRBD1 (5 bases). The CDR3 has 14 amino acids. CDR1 and CDR2 (germline): SGDLS, YYNGEE. The V and J ends lost 5 bases and 4 bases respectively, with 15 bases between them. This chain's CDR3 is CASSPRQSPYGYTF. The CDR3 bases are TGTGCCAGCAGTCCAAGACAGAGCCCCTATGGCTACACCTTC.

J is TRBJ2-1 and V is TRBV5-1; 7 positions agree with TRBD1. The V gene's germline CDR1 is SGHRS and CDR2 YFSETQ. The CDR3 is 16 residues long. V lost 3 bases and J lost 0; bases outside the gene matches: 6. The CDR3 DNA reads as TGCGCCAGCAGCTCTACAGGGGTGAGCTCCTACAATGAGCAGTTCTTC. This codes for CASSSTGVSSYNEQFF.

V and J are TRBV15 and TRBJ2-2; D perhaps matches TRBD1 (6 bases). With 3 bases removed from V and 2 bases from J, the gap between germline ends came to 16 bases. The CDR3 has 17 residues. The germline V gene has CDR1 LNHNV and CDR2 YYDKDF (reference sequence). The CDR3 bases are TGTGCCACCAGCAGGTCGGTTCGGGACAAAAACACCGGGGAGCTGTTTTTT. It yields the protein CATSRSVRDKNTGELFF.

This sequence joins TRBV20-1 and TRBJ2-2; tentative D call: TRBD2 (6 bases). The length of the CDR3 is 15 residues. V was pared by 0 bases and J by 3 bases, with 11 bases between. Germline values: CDR1 DFQATT, CDR2 SNEGSKA (reference sequence). In DNA form, the CDR3 reads TGCAGTGCTAGAGAAAAACGGGACTACACCGGGGAGCTGTTTTTT. It is translated as CSAREKRDYTGELFF.

This clonotype has just a few counts. The V call is TRBV29-1, the J call TRBJ2-3; either TRBD1 or TRBD2 may fit D (5 bases each). Per the germline V gene, CDR1 is SQVTM and CDR2 is ANQGSEA. This CDR3 contains 15 residues. Between the trimmed V and J ends, which lost 5 bases and 5 bases, there was a span of 20 bases. The CDR3 protein is CSVTLSGGRGDTQYF. The CDR3 region has the DNA TGCAGCGTTACGCTATCTGGGGGACGGGGAGATACGCAGTATTTT.

V usage is TRBV24-1 and J usage is TRBJ2-1; perhaps TRBD1 as D (6 bases). Germline V CDR1 and CDR2: KGHDR, SFDVKD. Trimming took 7 bases from V and 0 from J, leaving 9 bases between them. The CDR3 is made up of 14 amino acids. This CDR3 is CATRGAASYNEQFF. CDR3 DNA sequence: TGTGCCACCAGGGGGGCGGCCTCCTACAATGAGCAGTTCTTC.

V is TRBV9 and J is TRBJ1-2, with D possibly matching TRBD1 (5 bases). The CDR3 spans 13 residues. The germline V and J ends were trimmed by 5 bases and 6 bases, with 14 bases remaining between them. Germline CDR1 is SGDLS and CDR2 is YYNGEE. For the CDR3, the DNA is TGTGCCAGCAGAGACTCCGGGGGTCATGGCTACACCTTC. This encodes CASRDSGGHGYTF.

The chain carries TRBV20-1 and TRBJ1-2, with TRBD1 as a possible D gene (6 bases). This CDR3 is built from 15 residues. V lost 6 bases and J lost 4, with 21 bases in between. The germline V gene encodes CDR1 DFQATT and CDR2 SNEGSKA (reference sequence). CDR3 region: CSAQPTTGDRYGYTF. CDR3 DNA: TGCAGTGCCCAACCGACGACAGGAGATCGCTATGGCTACACCTTC.

This clonotype was recorded a few times. This rearrangement joins TRBV7-9 to TRBJ2-5; TRBD1 matches at 9 bases. The V segment lost 6 bases and the J segment 0 bases; nucleotides outside the gene matches: 5. Germline CDR1 reads SEHNR; CDR2 reads FQNEAQ (reference sequence). The CDR3 has 15 amino acids. Here the CDR3 reads CASRTGTGYQETQYF. DNA of the CDR3: TGTGCCAGCAGAACCGGGACAGGGTACCAAGAGACCCAGTACTTC.

The chain is built from TRBV20-1 and TRBJ2-1, with 7 bases matching TRBD2. The CDR3 has 10 residues. Per the germline V gene, CDR1 is DFQATT and CDR2 is SNEGSKA (reference sequence). Losses at the gene ends were 6 bases for V and 9 bases for J; bases not matched to a gene: 2. CDR3: CSALAVEQFF. The CDR3 DNA reads as TGCAGTGCCCTAGCGGTTGAGCAGTTCTTC.

The rearrangement uses TRBV5-1 and TRBJ1-6; TRBD1 aligns across 9 bases. The CDR3 runs to 16 residues. Looked up from germline, CDR1 is SGHRS and CDR2 is YFSETQ. With V trimmed by 5 bases and J by 5 bases, 8 bases remained unmatched. In nucleotides, the CDR3 is TGCGCCAGCAGTCTTACCGGGACAGGGAATAATTCACCCCTCCACTTT. As protein: CASSLTGTGNNSPLHF.

This chain links TRBV7-2 with TRBJ2-7; no firm D call. This CDR3 is 14 amino acids long. Trimming shortened V by 1 base and J by 6 bases, and 13 bases separated the two germline ends. Germline loops: CDR1 SGHTA, CDR2 FQGNSA. The CDR3 region is CASSLVRSGGEQYF. The CDR3 region has the DNA TGTGCCAGCAGCTTAGTCAGGTCGGGCGGCGAGCAGTACTTC.

The chain is built from TRBV7-2 and TRBJ2-1; TRBD2 matches 11 bases. The V gene's germline CDR1 is SGHTA and CDR2 FQGNSA. The ends lost 3 bases at V and 4 bases at J; junction bases unmatched: 2. The length of the CDR3 is 15 residues. The CDR3 here is CASSFSGRGYNEQFF. The CDR3 bases are TGTGCCAGCAGCTTTAGCGGGAGGGGTTACAATGAGCAGTTCTTC.

The rearrangement links TRBV28 to TRBJ1-5; 10 bases are a match to TRBD1. The germline V gene has CDR1 MDHEN and CDR2 SYDVKM. After removal of 5 bases from V and 9 bases from J, the junction contained 7 bases not matched to a gene. The CDR3 spans 14 residues. The CDR3 DNA reads TGTGCCAGCAGTACACCGACAGGGGGCCTGCCCCAGCATTTT. Encoded protein: CASSTPTGGLPQHF.

Only a few counts were recorded for this clonotype. V usage is TRBV10-3 and J usage is TRBJ2-1, with 13 bases aligning to TRBD2. The CDR3 runs 14 residues. Unmatched junction bases numbered 5, after V lost 6 bases and J lost 9 bases. Germline values: CDR1 ENHRY, CDR2 SYGVKD. The CDR3 spells CAIRGLAGDGEQFF. The DNA for the CDR3 is TGTGCCATCAGAGGACTAGCGGGAGATGGTGAGCAGTTCTTC.

The chain recombines TRBV6-2 or TRBV6-3 with TRBJ2-1; 7 bases align to TRBD2. CDR1 is MNHEY and CDR2 is SVGEGT in the germline V gene. V shed 4 bases, J shed 5 bases, and the junction held 5 bases outside the gene matches. This CDR3 is built from 14 residues. CDR3 amino acids: CASSWGRANNEQFF. The CDR3 nucleotides are TGTGCCAGCAGTTGGGGGAGGGCCAACAATGAGCAGTTCTTC.

The CDR3 sequence: CSVEGNSGSVYNEQFF. The CDR3 nucleotides are TGCAGCGTTGAGGGGAATAGCGGGAGCGTATACAATGAGCAGTTCTTC. The chain links TRBV29-1 to TRBJ2-1; 9 positions match TRBD2. CDR3 length equals 16 residues. Trimming removed 3 bases from V and 4 bases from J; junction bases left unmatched: 10. From germline, CDR1 is SQVTM and CDR2 ANQGSEA.